One and the same sample provided the 20 T cell receptor beta chains below, sequenced in a study of response to subunit inactivated influenza vaccine. TCRdb processed the RT-PCR reads anew with MiXCR; each CDR3 protein has one entry. The table lists roughly 460,000 distinct CDR3 sequences, around 9.9% of them singletons, with 12% in the top ten. This specimen was PBMCs from blood, taken 40 to 50 days after vaccination. The receptors originated from a man aged 50-59 years who received an inactivated influenza vaccine.

This clonotype was observed at least ten times. This chain uses TRBV5-1 with TRBJ1-2, with a possible D match to TRBD1 (6 bases). Per the germline V gene, CDR1 is SGHRS and CDR2 is YFSETQ. This CDR3 has 14 amino acids. V shed 3 bases and J shed 4 bases, with 13 bases lying between them. This CDR3 reads CASSSVDRIYGYTF. CDR3 nucleotide sequence: TGCGCCAGCAGCTCCGTTGACAGGATCTATGGCTACACCTTC.

There are a few counts of this clonotype. The CDR3 region is CSARSVDTRDQPQHF. The CDR3 nucleotides read TGCAGTGCCAGGTCGGTGGACACCCGAGATCAGCCCCAGCATTTT. V usage is TRBV20-1 and J usage is TRBJ1-5, with D perhaps matching TRBD1 (5 bases). This CDR3 contains 15 residues. Germline V gene data show CDR1 as DFQATT and CDR2 as SNEGSKA (reference sequence). With 6 bases removed from V and 5 bases from J, the gap between germline ends came to 20 bases.

This chain's CDR3 is CASSQAISLAGQETQYF. CDR3 nucleotides: TGTGCCAGCAGCCAAGCGATCTCTTTAGCGGGCCAAGAGACCCAGTACTTC. The chain has TRBV14 and TRBJ2-5; 7 nucleotides agree with TRBD2. V shed 1 base and J 1 base; nucleotides not matched to a gene: 9. The CDR3 has 17 residues. CDR1 and CDR2 (germline): SGHDN, FVKESK.

In this sample, this clonotype turned up a few times. V gene TRBV11-2 combines with J gene TRBJ1-1; D uncertain. V was shortened by 3 bases and J by 0 bases, with 5 bases between the two germline ends. CDR1 is SGHAT and CDR2 is FQNNGV in the germline V gene. This CDR3 has 13 amino acids. This CDR3 is CASSLIMNTEAFF. For the CDR3, the DNA is TGTGCCAGCAGCTTGATTATGAACACTGAAGCTTTCTTT.

The V gene is TRBV14, the J gene TRBJ2-5, with D possibly TRBD1 on 6 matching bases. In germline, CDR1 is SGHDN, CDR2 FVKESK. The CDR3 contains 16 residues. The germline V and J ends were trimmed by 0 bases and 2 bases, with 13 bases remaining between them. The chain's CDR3 is CASSQDGVDSQETQYF. The CDR3 region has the DNA TGTGCCAGCAGCCAAGATGGGGTGGACAGTCAAGAGACCCAGTACTTC. The full variable domain, in which reference TRBV14 and TRBJ2-5 provide the parts outside the CDR3, is EAGVTQFPSHSVIEKGQTVTLRCDPISGHDNLYWYRRVMGKEIKFLLHFVKESKQDESGMPNNRFLAERTGGTYSTLKVQPAELEDSGVYFCASSQDGVDSQETQYFGPGTRLLVL.

This chain joins TRBV24-1 and TRBJ2-1, with D perhaps assigned TRBD1 or TRBD2 (5 bases each). CDR1 and CDR2 from the germline V gene are KGHDR and SFDVKD. V gave up 2 bases and J gave up 6 bases, with 16 bases separating them. This CDR3 is built from 16 residues. The CDR3 DNA reads TGTGCCACCAGTGATTCGGACACGAGAGGGGCCAATGAGCAGTTCTTC. It yields the protein CATSDSDTRGANEQFF.

This clonotype has a count of ten or more. This chain connects TRBV20-1 to TRBJ1-2, with D hard to call. Germline lookup yields CDR1 DFQATT and CDR2 SNEGSKA (reference sequence). The CDR3 consists of 11 residues. V was cut by 6 bases and J by 4 bases, with 9 bases left in between. The CDR3 region is CSARVRYGYTF. The CDR3 bases are TGCAGTGCGCGGGTCCGCTATGGCTACACCTTC.

This clonotype was seen at least ten times. The V and J genes are TRBV7-9 and TRBJ1-2, with no clear D. This CDR3 region has 12 residues. CDR1 is SEHNR and CDR2 is FQNEAQ in the germline V gene (reference sequence). V shed 0 bases and J shed 3 bases, with 2 bases lying between them. The CDR3 sequence is CASSLADYGYTF. In nucleotides, the CDR3 is TGTGCCAGCAGCTTAGCGGACTATGGCTACACCTTC.

This clonotype appeared a few times. This chain connects TRBV7-2 to TRBJ2-5; no reliable D call. Trimming removed 0 bases from V and 1 base from J, with 9 bases in between. Germline loops: CDR1 SGHTA, CDR2 FQGNSA. The CDR3 runs 15 residues. The CDR3 sequence is CASSLAGWAQETQYF. CDR3 DNA: TGTGCCAGCAGCTTAGCAGGGTGGGCCCAAGAGACCCAGTACTTC.

This clonotype appeared many times. CDR3 region: CASRDPRGMADTQYF. The CDR3 nucleotides read TGTGCCAGCAGAGATCCCAGGGGCATGGCAGATACGCAGTATTTT. The chain is built from TRBV6-1 and TRBJ2-3, with a possible D match to TRBD1 (6 bases). CDR1 and CDR2 (germline): MNHNS, SASEGT. This CDR3 spans 15 amino acids. V was pared by 6 bases and J by 4 bases, with 17 bases between.

This clonotype has a handful of counts. The CDR3 DNA reads as TGTGCCAGCAGTGGGCTAGCGGAAGTCTCCTACAATGAGCAGTTCTTC. This encodes CASSGLAEVSYNEQFF. The V call is TRBV2, the J call TRBJ2-1; TRBD2 matches 7 bases. CDR3 length: 16 amino acids. Germline V gene sequence: CDR1 SNHLY, CDR2 FYNNEI. Trimming at V came to 4 bases and at J to 0 bases, leaving 6 bases not matched to a gene.

This clonotype was found many times. The rearrangement links TRBV12-3 or TRBV12-4 to TRBJ1-5, with D uncertain. Between the trimmed V and J ends, which lost 6 bases and 5 bases, there was a span of 8 bases. The CDR3 sequence is 12 residues long. The CDR3 DNA is TGTGCCAGCAGCCTCCTTGATCAGCCCCAGCATTTT. It encodes CASSLLDQPQHF.

This clonotype was seen many times. The chain carries TRBV20-1 and TRBJ2-7; no clear D. Per the germline V gene, CDR1 is DFQATT and CDR2 is SNEGSKA (reference sequence). Trimming stripped 3 bases from V and 3 bases from J, with 15 bases between. The CDR3 has 14 residues. The CDR3: CSARGTIGDYEQYF. Written as DNA, the CDR3 is TGCAGTGCTAGGGGAACGATAGGAGACTACGAGCAGTACTTC.

In its sample, this clonotype was seen a few times. The gene calls are TRBV11-2 and TRBJ2-3, with D possibly TRBD2 on 6 matching bases. V lost 6 bases to trimming and J lost 6 bases, with 13 bases between them. CDR3 size: 13 residues. From germline, CDR1 is SGHAT and CDR2 FQNNGV. The DNA for the CDR3 is TGTGCCAGCAGGCCGCCCGGGAGTGATACGCAGTATTTT. This sequence encodes CASRPPGSDTQYF.

This clonotype was counted only a few times. V and J are TRBV5-1 and TRBJ2-5; TRBD1 is a possible D gene (5 bases). Deletions cut 3 bases from V and 2 bases from J, with 11 bases between. Germline V gene sequence: CDR1 SGHRS, CDR2 YFSETQ. The CDR3 spans 14 residues. The CDR3 nucleotides are TGCGCCAGCAGCTGGCAGGGCGGACAAGAGACCCAGTACTTC. This codes for CASSWQGGQETQYF.

This chain joins TRBV20-1 and TRBJ1-5; D gene ambiguous. This CDR3 is built from 15 residues. Between the trimmed V and J ends, which lost 1 base and 6 bases, there was a span of 16 bases. Germline lookup yields CDR1 DFQATT and CDR2 SNEGSKA (reference sequence). In DNA form, the CDR3 reads TGCAGTGCTAGAGCTCCGGGAGCCCCGGCTCAGCCCCAGCATTTT. Amino acid sequence: CSARAPGAPAQPQHF.

The chain links TRBV20-1 to TRBJ2-5, with TRBD2 matching 9 bases. The CDR3 extends over 14 amino acids. Per the germline V gene, CDR1 is DFQATT and CDR2 is SNEGSKA (reference sequence). The V gene end was trimmed by 4 bases and the J gene end by 5 bases; junction bases not matched to a gene: 8. CDR3 nucleotide sequence: TGCAGTGCTACCTACGGGACTAGCAGCGAGACCCAGTACTTC. Encoded protein: CSATYGTSSETQYF.

This clonotype showed up just a few times. This chain links TRBV12-3 or TRBV12-4 with TRBJ1-5, with D possibly matching TRBD1 (5 bases). The CDR3 is 14 residues long. V dropped 3 bases and J dropped 5 bases, with 11 bases sitting between them. CDR3 sequence reads: CASSFGDYYQPQHF. CDR3 nucleotides: TGTGCCAGCAGTTTTGGGGACTACTATCAGCCCCAGCATTTT.

This clonotype was counted a few times. The chain links TRBV29-1 to TRBJ2-1; 8 bases map to TRBD2. The V segment lost 5 bases and the J segment 6 bases; nucleotides outside the gene matches: 12. The CDR3 contains 15 residues. CDR1 SQVTM and CDR2 ANQGSEA come from the germline V gene. Here the CDR3 reads CSVFSVGRAFNEQFF. In DNA, the CDR3 is TGCAGCGTTTTTTCAGTCGGGAGGGCCTTCAATGAGCAGTTCTTC.

There are a few counts of this clonotype. The chain carries TRBV9 and TRBJ2-7; no definite D call. The CDR3 has 15 amino acids. The V end lost 0 bases, the J end lost 2 bases, and 12 bases lay between the germline ends. Per the germline V gene, CDR1 is SGDLS and CDR2 is YYNGEE. CDR3 protein: CASSVASGSTYEQYF. CDR3 DNA: TGTGCCAGCAGCGTAGCTTCGGGCAGTACCTACGAGCAGTACTTC.